These T cell receptor beta chains were read from a single sample in a study of identical twins. One entry per CDR3 protein results from TCRdb running MiXCR on the 5' RACE reads. The table shows around 450,000 distinct CDR3 sequences, with over 12% occurring only once. These data also featured in a second study, about yellow fever vaccine responses in identical twins.

The specimen sequenced was CD4+ T cells sorted from blood. The receptors come from a woman between 18 and 30 years old in good health. Both conserved end residues are part of each CDR3. The D gene is left open where the match is weak. Clone size is given for some rows only: seen once, a few or many times, or a class if the clone is expanded.

cdr3_aa: CASTGPGRETQYF
cdr3_nt: TGTGCCAGCACGGGACCTGGGCGGGAGACCCAGTACTTC
clone_size: .
v_call: TRBV28
d_call: .
j_call: TRBJ2-5

cdr3_aa: CASSLRFPNQPQHF
cdr3_nt: TGTGCCAGCAGTTTAAGGTTCCCAAATCAGCCCCAGCATTTT
clone_size: few
v_call: TRBV12-3/TRBV12-4
d_call: .
j_call: TRBJ1-5

cdr3_aa: CASSYNINTEAFF
cdr3_nt: TGTGCCAGCAGTTATAACATTAACACTGAAGCTTTCTTT
clone_size: .
v_call: TRBV6-5
d_call: .
j_call: TRBJ1-1

cdr3_aa: CASSLAGEQETQYF
cdr3_nt: TGTGCCAGCAGCTTAGCGGGAGAACAAGAGACCCAGTACTTC
clone_size: many
v_call: TRBV3-1
d_call: TRBD2
j_call: TRBJ2-5

cdr3_aa: CASSSGTGGETQYF
cdr3_nt: TGTGCCAGCAGTTCGGGGACAGGCGGGGAGACCCAGTACTTC
clone_size: .
v_call: TRBV6-5
d_call: TRBD1
j_call: TRBJ2-5

cdr3_aa: CASSLGQVEQYF
cdr3_nt: TGTGCCAGCAGTTTAGGACAGGTCGAGCAGTACTTC
clone_size: .
v_call: TRBV28
d_call: TRBD1
j_call: TRBJ2-7

cdr3_aa: CASSENGARTDTQYF
cdr3_nt: TGTGCCAGCAGTGAAAACGGGGCGCGGACAGATACGCAGTATTTT
clone_size: .
v_call: TRBV6-1
d_call: .
j_call: TRBJ2-3

cdr3_aa: CASSPTGVPPALFF
cdr3_nt: TGTGCCAGCAGCCCGACAGGGGTCCCACCGGCGCTGTTTTTT
clone_size: few
v_call: TRBV28
d_call: TRBD1
j_call: TRBJ2-2

cdr3_aa: CASSLPNPDTDTQYF
cdr3_nt: TGTGCCAGCAGCCTCCCAAATCCCGACACAGATACGCAGTATTTT
clone_size: few
v_call: TRBV7-9
d_call: .
j_call: TRBJ2-3

cdr3_aa: CASSNRDRGLYEQYF
cdr3_nt: TGCGCCAGCAGCAACCGGGACAGGGGGCTCTACGAGCAGTACTTC
clone_size: few
v_call: TRBV4-1
d_call: TRBD1
j_call: TRBJ2-7

cdr3_aa: CASSYTNGGGKNIQYF
cdr3_nt: TGTGCCAGCAGCTATACTAACGGGGGCGGGAAAAACATTCAGTACTTC
clone_size: few
v_call: TRBV7-2
d_call: .
j_call: TRBJ2-4

cdr3_aa: CSVINTGGSSYEQYF
cdr3_nt: TGCAGCGTTATTAATACAGGAGGATCTTCCTACGAGCAGTACTTC
clone_size: many
v_call: TRBV29-1
d_call: .
j_call: TRBJ2-7

cdr3_aa: CASQLPLSGTEAFF
cdr3_nt: TGTGCCAGCCAGCTCCCTCTTAGTGGGACTGAAGCTTTCTTT
clone_size: few
v_call: TRBV2
d_call: .
j_call: TRBJ1-1

cdr3_aa: CSARRLAGGQFF
cdr3_nt: TGCAGTGCTAGACGGCTAGCGGGAGGGCAGTTCTTC
clone_size: .
v_call: TRBV20-1
d_call: TRBD2
j_call: TRBJ2-1

cdr3_aa: CSVDRPGVGEQYF
cdr3_nt: TGCAGCGTTGATCGCCCGGGGGTCGGAGAGCAGTACTTC
clone_size: .
v_call: TRBV29-1
d_call: .
j_call: TRBJ2-7

cdr3_aa: CASSYASGLGLETQYF
cdr3_nt: TGTGCCAGCAGTTACGCTAGTGGACTAGGGTTGGAGACCCAGTACTTC
clone_size: few
v_call: TRBV6-5
d_call: TRBD2
j_call: TRBJ2-5

cdr3_aa: CASSFRQLNIQYF
cdr3_nt: TGTGCCAGCAGTTTTAGGCAACTAAACATTCAGTACTTC
clone_size: few
v_call: TRBV12-3/TRBV12-4
d_call: .
j_call: TRBJ2-4

cdr3_aa: CSARDAANTGELFF
cdr3_nt: TGCAGTGCTAGAGATGCAGCGAACACCGGGGAGCTGTTTTTT
clone_size: few
v_call: TRBV20-1
d_call: .
j_call: TRBJ2-2

cdr3_aa: CASSADRGGNEQFF
cdr3_nt: TGCGCCAGCAGCGCGGACAGGGGGGGAAATGAGCAGTTCTTC
clone_size: many
v_call: TRBV5-1
d_call: TRBD1
j_call: TRBJ2-1

cdr3_aa: CAISESRQRVNEQFF
cdr3_nt: TGTGCCATCAGTGAGTCGAGACAGAGGGTCAATGAGCAGTTCTTC
clone_size: few
v_call: TRBV10-3
d_call: .
j_call: TRBJ2-1

cdr3_aa: CSARPGTGTVEQYF
cdr3_nt: TGCAGTGCTAGGCCCGGGACAGGCACCGTCGAGCAGTACTTC
clone_size: .
v_call: TRBV20-1
d_call: TRBD1
j_call: TRBJ2-7

cdr3_aa: CSAGTEGLNQFF
cdr3_nt: TGCAGTGCCGGGACAGAGGGTTTAAATCAGTTCTTC
clone_size: .
v_call: TRBV20-1
d_call: TRBD1
j_call: TRBJ2-1

cdr3_aa: CASRGTGATGELFF
cdr3_nt: TGTGCCAGCCGGGGGACAGGGGCCACCGGGGAGCTGTTTTTT
clone_size: few
v_call: TRBV12-3/TRBV12-4
d_call: TRBD1
j_call: TRBJ2-2

cdr3_aa: CASSLGQRVQETQYF
cdr3_nt: TGTGCCAGCAGCTTAGGACAGCGCGTGCAAGAGACCCAGTACTTC
clone_size: .
v_call: TRBV7-2
d_call: .
j_call: TRBJ2-5

cdr3_aa: CASSLLDREEAFF
cdr3_nt: TGTGCCAGCAGTTTACTGGACAGGGAGGAAGCTTTCTTT
clone_size: .
v_call: TRBV12-3/TRBV12-4
d_call: TRBD1
j_call: TRBJ1-1

cdr3_aa: CSARPSSIEGWQYF
cdr3_nt: TGCAGTGCTAGACCCTCTAGTATCGAAGGCTGGCAGTACTTC
clone_size: .
v_call: TRBV20-1
d_call: .
j_call: TRBJ2-5

cdr3_aa: CASSRMRSGPQHF
cdr3_nt: TGTGCCAGCAGCCGCATGAGGTCGGGGCCCCAGCATTTT
clone_size: many
v_call: TRBV3-1
d_call: .
j_call: TRBJ1-5

cdr3_aa: CASSLWDRVEKLFF
cdr3_nt: TGTGCCAGCAGTTTATGGGACAGGGTCGAAAAACTGTTTTTT
clone_size: many
v_call: TRBV12-3/TRBV12-4
d_call: TRBD1
j_call: TRBJ1-4

cdr3_aa: CASRGEGANEQFF
cdr3_nt: TGTGCCAGCAGGGGGGAAGGGGCCAATGAGCAGTTCTTC
clone_size: few
v_call: TRBV2
d_call: .
j_call: TRBJ2-1

cdr3_aa: CAISESTPGASYEQYF
cdr3_nt: TGTGCCATCAGTGAGTCGACGCCAGGGGCGTCCTACGAGCAGTACTTC
clone_size: few
v_call: TRBV10-3
d_call: .
j_call: TRBJ2-7

cdr3_aa: CASSLARPNEKLFF
cdr3_nt: TGTGCCAGCAGTTTAGCCAGACCTAATGAAAAACTGTTTTTT
clone_size: many
v_call: TRBV12-3/TRBV12-4
d_call: .
j_call: TRBJ1-4

cdr3_aa: CASSYGLASYEQYF
cdr3_nt: TGTGCCAGCAGTTACGGACTGGCCTCCTACGAGCAGTACTTC
clone_size: few
v_call: TRBV12-3/TRBV12-4
d_call: .
j_call: TRBJ2-7

cdr3_aa: CASGWESVGTQYF
cdr3_nt: TGTGCCAGCGGGTGGGAGAGCGTTGGTACGCAGTATTTT
clone_size: many
v_call: TRBV7-2
d_call: .
j_call: TRBJ2-3

cdr3_aa: CSAAPGLTFYEQYF
cdr3_nt: TGCAGTGCTGCGCCGGGACTAACATTCTACGAGCAGTACTTC
clone_size: .
v_call: TRBV20-1
d_call: TRBD2
j_call: TRBJ2-7

cdr3_aa: CASSLRDRANEKLFF
cdr3_nt: TGTGCCAGCAGTCTCCGGGACAGGGCTAATGAAAAACTGTTTTTT
clone_size: .
v_call: TRBV12-3/TRBV12-4
d_call: TRBD1
j_call: TRBJ1-4